The 17 T cell receptor beta chains below all came from one sample that was sequenced in a study of regulatory T cells in long-lasting Graves disease (dated by TCRdb to 2020 to 2023). In the paper's terms, the time point label means: newly diagnosed GD, antithyroid drugs for less than 3 months. RNA was extracted from PBMCs in TRIzol for both TCR sequencing and RNA sequencing. Library generation was performed with multiplex PCR. TCRdb shows the sequencer as Illumina HiSeq 4000. To build TCR beta libraries, CDR3 regions were amplified by Arm-PCR using iRepertoire HTBI primers. TCRdb reprocessed the public reads (quality trimming at Q25 with fastp, clone calling with MiXCR) and kept in-frame beta chains. Each entry merges the rows of one CDR3 protein and shows their most common DNA and genes. Across this sample there are fewer than 550,000 distinct CDR3 sequences, with 15% to 20% seen only once. Around 25% of the sample comes from the top ten.

These data also featured in a second study, about T cells in Graves' hyperthyroidism and ophthalmopathy.

The sequenced sample was peripheral blood mononuclear cells (PBMCs), obtained at new diagnosis, from a patient treated with antithyroid drugs. The receptor source for this set is a woman aged 35-65 years with Graves disease. Donor details come from another sample of the same person, matched by shared clones.

This clonotype was detected many times. The rearrangement joins TRBV7-9 to TRBJ1-1; D possibly corresponds to TRBD1 (5 bases). The CDR3 loop spans 14 amino acids. V was trimmed by 6 bases and J by 3 bases, leaving 14 bases between them. CDR1 is SEHNR, CDR2 FQNEAQ, per germline (reference sequence). CDR3 residues: CASSLTAPYTEAFF. The CDR3 region has the DNA TGTGCCAGCAGTTTGACAGCGCCTTACACTGAAGCTTTCTTT.

This clonotype was detected only a few times. The chain carries TRBV12-3 or TRBV12-4 and TRBJ1-5; 9 bases align to TRBD1. Trimming removed 3 bases from V and 3 bases from J; junction bases left unmatched: 6. The length of the CDR3 is 16 residues. The CDR3, as DNA: TGTGCCAGCAGTTTGAGGACAGGGGCCACCAATCAGCCCCAGCATTTT. Translation: CASSLRTGATNQPQHF.

This clonotype appeared many times. The chain recombines TRBV11-2 with TRBJ2-7, with 8 bases fitting TRBD2. There are 15 residues in the CDR3. V was pared by 5 bases and J by 4 bases, with 10 bases of the junction left unmatched. Germline CDR1 is SGHAT and CDR2 is FQNNGV. The CDR3 loop reads CASSVTSGPFYEQYF. In DNA form, the CDR3 reads TGTGCCAGCAGCGTTACTAGCGGACCTTTTTACGAGCAGTACTTC.

This clonotype occurred a few times. V and J are TRBV9 and TRBJ1-2; 8 bases fit TRBD1. The CDR3 sequence is 15 residues long. CDR1 is SGDLS, CDR2 YYNGEE, per germline. V was pared by 4 bases and J by 7 bases, with 12 bases of the junction left unmatched. CDR3 region: CASSRGGQEASGYTF. CDR3 nucleotide sequence: TGTGCCAGCAGCCGAGGGGGACAGGAGGCTAGTGGCTACACCTTC.

Ten or more counts support this clonotype. The chain carries TRBV5-1 and TRBJ2-7; 7 positions match TRBD1. The CDR3 length is 14 residues. Germline V CDR1 and CDR2: SGHRS, YFSETQ. Trimming took 2 bases from V and 7 from J; bases not matched to a gene: 9. The CDR3 loop is CASSFGQEAGEQYF. The CDR3 region has the DNA TGCGCCAGCAGCTTTGGACAGGAGGCTGGGGAGCAGTACTTC.

This clonotype was seen ten or more times. The chain couples TRBV12-3 or TRBV12-4 to TRBJ1-2; weak D call: TRBD1 (5 bases). CDR3 size: 15 residues. Trimming removed 1 base at V and 4 bases at J, with 13 bases between. Here the CDR3 DNA reads TGTGCCAGCAGTTTAGGCGGGGCAAGTCCCTATGGCTACACCTTC. Translating it yields CASSLGGASPYGYTF.

This clonotype was recorded a few times. The chain employs TRBV7-9 and TRBJ2-7, with 7 bases that match TRBD2. V shed 7 bases and J 2 bases; nucleotides not matched to a gene: 5. The CDR3 totals 13 residues. Looked up from germline, CDR1 is SEHNR and CDR2 is FQNEAQ (reference sequence). CDR3: CASKAAGTYEQYF. The CDR3 bases are TGTGCCAGCAAGGCAGCGGGAACCTACGAGCAGTACTTC.

This clonotype was observed a few times. The V and J genes are TRBV7-2 and TRBJ1-3; D is unresolved. The CDR3 is 15 residues long. CDR1 and CDR2 (germline): SGHTA, FQGNSA. V was trimmed by 5 bases and J by 0 bases, leaving 11 bases between them. The CDR3 reads CASSLNTFSGNTIYF. In DNA form, the CDR3 reads TGTGCCAGCAGCCTGAACACATTCTCTGGAAACACCATATATTTT.

This clonotype was recorded a few times. This rearrangement joins TRBV5-1 to TRBJ1-1, with D unclear. The CDR3 runs to 14 residues. The germline V and J ends were trimmed by 4 bases and 1 base, with 11 bases remaining between them. CDR1 is SGHRS, CDR2 YFSETQ, per germline. DNA for the CDR3: TGCGCCAGCAGCGATTCTGACCAGAACACTGAAGCTTTCTTT. Its protein product is CASSDSDQNTEAFF.

This clonotype showed up many times. The chain links TRBV5-1 to TRBJ1-1; a weak D match, TRBD1 (6 bases). The CDR3 extends over 16 amino acids. Germline-derived CDR1 and CDR2 are SGHRS and YFSETQ. Trimming shortened V by 0 bases and J by 1 base, and 13 bases separated the two germline ends. CDR3 sequence: CASSLVPGGANTEAFF. The DNA of the CDR3 is TGCGCCAGCAGCTTGGTGCCGGGGGGCGCGAACACTGAAGCTTTCTTT.

This clonotype has at least ten counts. The chain has TRBV24-1 and TRBJ2-2; possibly TRBD2 for D (5 bases). This CDR3 contains 15 residues. Germline CDR1 reads KGHDR; CDR2 reads SFDVKD. The V and J ends lost 4 bases and 6 bases respectively, with 14 bases between them. This CDR3 is CATSDASTAAGELFF. Here the CDR3 DNA reads TGTGCCACCAGTGACGCAAGTACAGCGGCCGGGGAGCTGTTTTTT.

This clonotype has a count of ten or more. This chain uses TRBV2 with TRBJ1-1; 10 bases match TRBD1. The germline gives CDR1 SNHLY, CDR2 FYNNEI. After removal of 7 bases from V and 4 bases from J, the junction contained 9 bases not matched to a gene. The CDR3 is made up of 15 amino acids. CDR3 residues: CASKGDRGVGTEAFF. The CDR3 nucleotides are TGTGCCAGCAAAGGGGACAGGGGCGTGGGCACTGAAGCTTTCTTT.

This clonotype has just a few counts. V usage is TRBV7-2 and J usage is TRBJ1-3, with TRBD1 as a possible D gene (6 bases). CDR3 size: 18 residues. In germline, CDR1 is SGHTA, CDR2 FQGNSA. Trimming pared 3 bases from V and 0 bases from J, leaving 18 bases between. CDR3 sequence (DNA): TGTGCCAGCAGCTTGGACCCCGACAGGTTCCTCTCTGGAAACACCATATATTTT. Its translation: CASSLDPDRFLSGNTIYF.

This chain uses TRBV13 with TRBJ1-2; TRBD1 might be the D (6 bases). Looked up from germline, CDR1 is PRHDT and CDR2 is FYEKMQ (reference sequence). Trimming removed 2 bases from V and 6 bases from J, with 13 bases in between. The CDR3 runs 14 residues. In DNA form, the CDR3 reads TGTGCCAGCAGCTTATTCGGAACAGGGAATGGCTACACCTTC. Its protein is CASSLFGTGNGYTF.

This clonotype was detected ten times or more. This sequence joins TRBV6-1 and TRBJ1-1; D unresolved. The germline gives CDR1 MNHNS, CDR2 SASEGT. The CDR3 is 13 amino acids. Trimming removed 5 bases at V and 5 bases at J, with 12 bases between. CDR3: CASSRAPGTEAFF. The DNA for the CDR3 is TGTGCCAGCAGTAGGGCCCCTGGAACTGAAGCTTTCTTT.

Comments on this clonotype: A much more abundant neighbour one base away suggests this may be a read error. This chain uses TRBV10-3 with TRBJ1-1; D is possibly TRBD1 (6 bases). Germline V CDR1 and CDR2: ENHRY, SYGVKD. This CDR3 spans 13 amino acids. V lost 7 bases and J lost 1, with 10 bases in between. CDR3 sequence: CAIMWGPNTEAFF. As DNA, the CDR3 is TGTGCCATCATGTGGGGGCCGAACACTGAAGCTTTCTTT.

The table lists this clonotype with many counts. The chain carries TRBV28 and TRBJ1-4, with a weak D call TRBD1 (6 bases). This CDR3 has 14 residues. Germline loops: CDR1 MDHEN, CDR2 SYDVKM. Deletions cut 3 bases from V and 8 bases from J, with 13 bases between. The CDR3 DNA reads as TGTGCCAGCAGTTTGCAGTCAGGGGTCGAAAAACTGTTTTTT. This sequence encodes CASSLQSGVEKLFF.